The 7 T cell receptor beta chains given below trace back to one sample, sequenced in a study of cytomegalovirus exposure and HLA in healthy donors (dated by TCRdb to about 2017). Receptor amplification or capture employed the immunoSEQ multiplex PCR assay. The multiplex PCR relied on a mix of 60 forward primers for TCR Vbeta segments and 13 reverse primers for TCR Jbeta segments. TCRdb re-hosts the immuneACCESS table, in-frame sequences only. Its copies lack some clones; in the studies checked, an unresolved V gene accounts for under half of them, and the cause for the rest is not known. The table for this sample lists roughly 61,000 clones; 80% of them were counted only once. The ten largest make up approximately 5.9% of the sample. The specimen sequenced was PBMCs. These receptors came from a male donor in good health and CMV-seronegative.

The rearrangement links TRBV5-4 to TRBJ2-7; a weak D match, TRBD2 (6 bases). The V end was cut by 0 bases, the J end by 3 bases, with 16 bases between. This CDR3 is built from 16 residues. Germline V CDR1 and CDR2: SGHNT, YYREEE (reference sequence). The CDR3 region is CASSLGGTLLYYEQYF. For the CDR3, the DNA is TGTGCCAGCAGCTTGGGGGGGACTCTTCTCTACTACGAGCAGTACTTC. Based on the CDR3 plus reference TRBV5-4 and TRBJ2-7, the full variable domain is ETGVTQSPTHLIKTRGQQVTLRCSSQSGHNTVSWYQQALGQGPQFIFQYYREEENGRGNFPPRFSGLQFPNYSSELNVNALELDDSALYLCASSLGGTLLYYEQYFGPGTRLTVT.

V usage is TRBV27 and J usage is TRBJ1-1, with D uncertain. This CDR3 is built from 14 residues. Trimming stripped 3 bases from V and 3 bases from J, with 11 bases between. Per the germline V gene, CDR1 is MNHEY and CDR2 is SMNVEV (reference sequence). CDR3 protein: CASSFVPGHTEAFF. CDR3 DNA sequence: TGTGCCAGCAGTTTTGTTCCGGGTCACACTGAAGCTTTCTTT.

CDR3 sequence reads: CASSGRVRNTGELFF. CDR3 nucleotides: TGTGCCAGCAGCGGCAGGGTCAGGAACACCGGGGAGCTGTTTTTT. The chain couples TRBV9 to TRBJ2-2; possible D gene TRBD1, 5 bases. CDR3 length equals 15 residues. From germline, CDR1 is SGDLS and CDR2 YYNGEE. V lost 3 bases to trimming and J lost 1 base, with 10 bases between them.

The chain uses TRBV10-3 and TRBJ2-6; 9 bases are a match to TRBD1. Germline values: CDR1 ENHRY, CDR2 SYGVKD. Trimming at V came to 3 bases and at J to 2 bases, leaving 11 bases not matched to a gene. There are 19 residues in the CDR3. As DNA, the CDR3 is TGTGCCATCAGTGATTATCCCGTGGACAGGGGCACTGGGGCCAACGTCCTGACTTTC. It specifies CAISDYPVDRGTGANVLTF.

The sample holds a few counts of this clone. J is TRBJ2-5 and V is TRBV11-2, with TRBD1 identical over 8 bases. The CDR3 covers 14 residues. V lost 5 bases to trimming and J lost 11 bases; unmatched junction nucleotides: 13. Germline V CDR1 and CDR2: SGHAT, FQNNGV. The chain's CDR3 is CASSLGTGTWEQYF. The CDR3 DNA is TGTGCCAGCAGCCTCGGGACAGGAACGTGGGAGCAGTACTTC.

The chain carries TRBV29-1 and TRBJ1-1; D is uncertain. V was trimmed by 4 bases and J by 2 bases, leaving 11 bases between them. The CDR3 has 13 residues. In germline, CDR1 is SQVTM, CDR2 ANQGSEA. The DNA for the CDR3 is TGCAGCGTTGGGGCAGCAGAAAACACTGAAGCTTTCTTT. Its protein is CSVGAAENTEAFF.

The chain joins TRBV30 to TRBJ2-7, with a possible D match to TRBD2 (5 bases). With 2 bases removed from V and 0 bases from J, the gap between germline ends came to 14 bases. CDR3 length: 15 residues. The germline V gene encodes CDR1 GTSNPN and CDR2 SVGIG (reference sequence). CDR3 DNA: TGTGCCTGGAGTCGAATACCGGGGATCTCCTACGAGCAGTACTTC. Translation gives CAWSRIPGISYEQYF.